This T cell receptor beta chain originates from a study of identical twins. Study-wide results and limits: Out-of-frame alpha sequences common to twins exhibited an excess of low generation probability. Insertions ran lower in abundant cord blood beta clonotypes, though not in memory repertoires. It was possible that invariant MAIT and iNKT cells partly confounded the zero-insertion analyses. Models underestimated how often monozygotic twins shared out-of-frame TCR alpha.

MiXCR, applied by TCRdb to the 5' RACE reads, yields one record per CDR3 protein. The table has roughly 350,000 distinct CDR3 sequences, around 9.7% seen once. V was pared by 1 base and J by 9 bases, with 6 bases of the junction left unmatched. The germline CDR1 and CDR2 sequences are LGHDT and YNNKEL (reference sequence). CDR3 length: 15 residues. Notes on this clonotype: Its antigen is currently unknown.

Sequenced material: naive T cells sorted from blood. This sequence was found in a woman aged 50 to 65 in good health. The chain has TRBV3-1 and TRBJ1-6; TRBD1 aligns across 7 bases. CDR3 nucleotide sequence: TGTGCCAGCAGCCAAGTTGGGGACAGCGTTTCACCCCTCCACTTT. Translating gives CASSQVGDSVSPLHF.